What follows is one T cell receptor beta chain and its context. Profiled with immunoSEQ multiplex PCR; TCRdb holds only in-frame clones, not every one. The sample holds about 64,000 clones, just under 95% seen once. This sample stems from a study of graft-versus-host responses after intestinal transplantation. V was trimmed by 4 bases and J by 4 bases, leaving 17 bases between them. CDR1 LNHDA and CDR2 SQIVND come from the germline V gene (reference sequence). The length of the CDR3 is 16 residues. The source material was bone marrow, sampled 734 days after intestinal transplantation. The clonotype was recovered from a human patient who received an intestinal transplant, so some T cells may come from the graft donor. This chain joins TRBV19 and TRBJ2-1; D unclear. The CDR3 here is CASSTTHDYTYNEQFF. The CDR3 DNA is TGTGCCAGTAGTACAACACACGATTACACATACAATGAGCAGTTCTTC.